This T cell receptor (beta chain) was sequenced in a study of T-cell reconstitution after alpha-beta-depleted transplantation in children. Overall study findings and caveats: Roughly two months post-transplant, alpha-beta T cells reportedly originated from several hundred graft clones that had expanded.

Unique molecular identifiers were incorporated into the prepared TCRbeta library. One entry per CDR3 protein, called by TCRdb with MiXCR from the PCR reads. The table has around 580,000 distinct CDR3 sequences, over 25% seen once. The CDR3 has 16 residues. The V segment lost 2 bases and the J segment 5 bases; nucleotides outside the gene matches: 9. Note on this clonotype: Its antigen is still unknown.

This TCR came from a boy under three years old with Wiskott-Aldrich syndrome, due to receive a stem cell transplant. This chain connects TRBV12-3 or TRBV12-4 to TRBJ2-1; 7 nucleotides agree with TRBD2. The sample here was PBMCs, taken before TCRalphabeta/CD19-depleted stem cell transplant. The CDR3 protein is CASSLKRGLADNEQFF. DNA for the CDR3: TGTGCCAGCAGTTTAAAACGGGGCCTAGCGGACAATGAGCAGTTCTTC.